This TCR beta chain originates from a study of blood T cell repertoires in COVID-19. Study at large: From the United States, Italy and Spain came samples of acute and convalescent COVID-19. Nucleic acid was either cDNA or gDNA, and it came from T cells, B-cell-depleted T cells, or PBMCs.

The table came from immunoSEQ multiplex PCR; TCRdb's copy has only in-frame clones and leaves some out. The sample has about 150,000 clones; 80% to 90% are singletons. V lost 4 bases to trimming and J lost 5 bases; unmatched junction nucleotides: 6. The CDR3 loop spans 16 amino acids. CDR1 and CDR2 (germline): MDHEN, SYDVKM. The rearrangement joins TRBV28 to TRBJ2-2, with 11 bases lining up with TRBD1. The sample was peripheral blood. The source of this sequence is a woman aged 45-59 years with acute or convalescent COVID-19. The CDR3 nucleotides read TGTGCCAGCAGTTCCCCGGGACAGGGGGGGACCGGGGAGCTGTTTTTT. Encoded protein: CASSSPGQGGTGELFF. The full variable domain, completed using reference TRBV28 and TRBJ2-2, is DVKVTQSSRYLVKRTGEKVFLECVQDMDHENMFWYRQDPGLGLRLIYFSYDVKMKEKGDIPEGYSVSREKKERFSLILESASTNQTSMYLCASSSPGQGGTGELFFGEGSRLTVL.